A single sample is the source of the 3 T cell receptor beta chains below, sequenced in a study of blood T cell repertoires in COVID-19. The repertoire was sequenced with immunoSEQ multiplex PCR; TCRdb's copy has only in-frame clones and lacks some. This table has around 60,000 clones, roughly 90% appearing once. Source material: peripheral blood. The origin of the receptors is a woman aged 80 or over with acute or convalescent COVID-19.

The rearrangement links TRBV11-2 to TRBJ2-5, with 10 positions matching TRBD1. Trimming at V came to 2 bases and at J to 6 bases, leaving 12 bases not matched to a gene. Germline-derived CDR1 and CDR2 are SGHAT and FQNNGV. The CDR3 spans 17 residues. In nucleotides, the CDR3 is TGTGCCAGCAGCTTACTCCTACCGGGACAGGGGAAGCAGACCCAGTACTTC. Translating gives CASSLLLPGQGKQTQYF.

This clone has a handful of counts. This rearrangement joins TRBV5-1 to TRBJ1-5; weak D call: TRBD1 (5 bases). Trimming removed 3 bases from V and 6 bases from J, with 25 bases in between. This CDR3 is 18 amino acids long. Germline-derived CDR1 and CDR2 are SGHRS and YFSETQ. The CDR3 DNA reads TGCGCCAGCAGCTCCCCTGGGGGGGATCCTGTCGAGCGTCAGCCCCAGCATTTT. Translated: CASSSPGGDPVERQPQHF.

V usage is TRBV7-9 and J usage is TRBJ1-6, with 7 bases lining up with TRBD1. The CDR3 totals 15 residues. CDR1 and CDR2 (germline): SEHNR, FQNEAQ (reference sequence). V dropped 1 base and J dropped 7; count of bases not matched to a gene: 4. The CDR3 reads CASSLGRDRNSPLHF. For the CDR3, the DNA is TGTGCCAGCAGCTTAGGACGGGACAGAAATTCACCCCTCCACTTT.